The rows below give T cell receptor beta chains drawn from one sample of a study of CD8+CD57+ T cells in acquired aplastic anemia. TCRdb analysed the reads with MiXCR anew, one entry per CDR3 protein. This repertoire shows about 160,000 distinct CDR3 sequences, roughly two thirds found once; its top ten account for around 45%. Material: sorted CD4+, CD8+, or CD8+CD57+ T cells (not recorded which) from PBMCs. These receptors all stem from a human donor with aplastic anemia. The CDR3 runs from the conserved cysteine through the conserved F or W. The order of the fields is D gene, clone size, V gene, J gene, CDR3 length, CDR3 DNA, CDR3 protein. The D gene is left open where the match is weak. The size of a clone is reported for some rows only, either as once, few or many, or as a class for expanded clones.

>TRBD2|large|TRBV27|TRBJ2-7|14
TGTGCCAGCATGGTAGCGACTAGCGCCTACGAGCAGTACTTC
CASMVATSAYEQYF
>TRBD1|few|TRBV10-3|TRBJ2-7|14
TGTGCCATCAGCGCCGACAGGGGCGCCTACGAGCAGTACTTC
CAISADRGAYEQYF
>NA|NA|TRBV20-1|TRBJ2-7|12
TGCAGTGCTAGACCGGATGACTACGAGCAGTACTTC
CSARPDDYEQYF
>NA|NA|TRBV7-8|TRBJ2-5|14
TGTGCCAGCAGTCAGACCCCCGGAGGAGAGACCCAGTACTTC
CASSQTPGGETQYF
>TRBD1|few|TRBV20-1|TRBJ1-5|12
TGCAGTGCTGGACAGGGAACACAGCCCCAGCATTTT
CSAGQGTQPQHF
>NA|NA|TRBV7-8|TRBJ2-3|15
TGTGCCAGCAGCTTGAGAATAGGTCAGACAGATACGCAGTATTTT
CASSLRIGQTDTQYF
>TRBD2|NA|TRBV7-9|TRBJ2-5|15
TGTGCCAGCAGCTTAGTGAGCGGGGGGCAAGAGACCCAGTACTTC
CASSLVSGGQETQYF
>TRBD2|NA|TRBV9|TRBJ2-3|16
TGTGCCAGCAGCGTAGTCGAGGGACTACTCACAGATACGCAGTATTTT
CASSVVEGLLTDTQYF
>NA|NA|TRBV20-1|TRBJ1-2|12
TGCAGTGCTAAAAAGGGGGACTATGGCTACACCTTC
CSAKKGDYGYTF
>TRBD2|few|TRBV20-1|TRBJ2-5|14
TGCAGTGCCCCAGGGTCGGGAGGGCAAGAGACCCAGTACTTC
CSAPGSGGQETQYF
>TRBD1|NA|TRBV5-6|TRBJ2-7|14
TGTGCCAGCAGCTACGGGACAGGTGTCTACGAGCAGTACTTC
CASSYGTGVYEQYF
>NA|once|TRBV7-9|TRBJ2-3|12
TGTGCCAGCACCTCGGTCGGAGATACGCAGTATTTT
CASTSVGDTQYF
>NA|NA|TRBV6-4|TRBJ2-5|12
TGTGCCAGCAGCCAGGACCAAGAGACCCAGTACTTC
CASSQDQETQYF
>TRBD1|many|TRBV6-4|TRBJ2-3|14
TGTGCCAGCCGGGGACAGTCTGACACAGATACGCAGTATTTT
CASRGQSDTDTQYF
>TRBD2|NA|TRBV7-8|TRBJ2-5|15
TGTGCCAGCAGCTTCATAGCGGGAGTTGAAGAGACCCAGTACTTC
CASSFIAGVEETQYF
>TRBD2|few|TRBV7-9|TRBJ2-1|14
TGTGCCAGCAGCTTAGATGGGACTATCGATGAGCAGTTCTTC
CASSLDGTIDEQFF
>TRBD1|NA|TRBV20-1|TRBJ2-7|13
TGCAGTGCTACCGGGACAGTCGGCTACGAGCAGTACTTC
CSATGTVGYEQYF
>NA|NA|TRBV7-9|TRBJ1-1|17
TGTGCCAGCAGCTTTAGCGGGTATTCCGAGGAGAACACTGAAGCTTTCTTT
CASSFSGYSEENTEAFF
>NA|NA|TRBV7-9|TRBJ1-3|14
TGTGCCATGTCCGGGGGTTACTCTGGAAACACCATATATTTT
CAMSGGYSGNTIYF
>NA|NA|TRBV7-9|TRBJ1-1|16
TGTGCCAGCAGCCTACCTGTGTGGGGGGGGAACACTGAAGCTTTCTTT
CASSLPVWGGNTEAFF
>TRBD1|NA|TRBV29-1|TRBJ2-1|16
TGCAGCGTTGGAGGTCGGGACAGGGGGAGACACAATGAGCAGTTCTTC
CSVGGRDRGRHNEQFF
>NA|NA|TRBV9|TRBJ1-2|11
TGTGCCAGCCTCAACCGATATGGCTACACCTTC
CASLNRYGYTF
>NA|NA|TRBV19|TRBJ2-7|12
TGTGCCAGTAGTATAGATCCCCACGAGCAGTACTTC
CASSIDPHEQYF
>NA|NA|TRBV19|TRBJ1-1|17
TGTGCCAGTAGTATTATCGGGTTGGAGGTGTTGAACACTGAAGCTTTCTTT
CASSIIGLEVLNTEAFF
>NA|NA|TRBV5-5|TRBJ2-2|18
TGTGCCAGCAGCTCGAATCCAATCAGCCTGGGGGACACCGGGGAGCTGTTTTTT
CASSSNPISLGDTGELFF
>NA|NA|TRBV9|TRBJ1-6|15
TGTGCCAGCAGCGTAGTAGGGGCCACCAATTCACCCCTCCACTTT
CASSVVGATNSPLHF
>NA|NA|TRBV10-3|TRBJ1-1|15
TGTGCCATCACTGAGCAGGGAAGGGGGGACACTGAAGCTTTCTTT
CAITEQGRGDTEAFF
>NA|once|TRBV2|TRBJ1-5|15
TGTGCCAGCAGTCTCGTGGGGACAATGAATCAGCCCCAGCATTTT
CASSLVGTMNQPQHF
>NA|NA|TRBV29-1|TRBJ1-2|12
TGCAGCGCCTGGGCGCCGAACTATGGCTACACCTTC
CSAWAPNYGYTF
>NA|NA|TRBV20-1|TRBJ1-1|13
TGCAGTGCTAGAGATCCCAGGAACACTGAAGCTTTCTTT
CSARDPRNTEAFF
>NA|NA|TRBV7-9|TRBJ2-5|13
TGTGCCAGCAGCCCCGACAGCCAAGAGACCCAGTACTTC
CASSPDSQETQYF
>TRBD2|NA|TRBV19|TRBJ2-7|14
TGTGCCAGTAGTATCGCTAGCGGGGGGGCCGAGCAGTACTTC
CASSIASGGAEQYF
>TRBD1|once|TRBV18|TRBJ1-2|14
TGTGCCAGCTCACGCGGGACAGTTAACTATGGCTACACCTTC
CASSRGTVNYGYTF
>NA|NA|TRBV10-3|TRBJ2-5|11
TGTGCCATCAGTGAGATGGGGACCCAGTACTTC
CAISEMGTQYF
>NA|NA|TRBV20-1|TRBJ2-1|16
TGCAGTGCTAGAGGAGGTAACCCTGAGTCCTACAATGAGCAGTTCTTC
CSARGGNPESYNEQFF
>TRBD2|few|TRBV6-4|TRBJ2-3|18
TGTGCCAGCAGTCGCTCGGAAGGGACTAGCGGGGGGACAGATACGCAGTATTTT
CASSRSEGTSGGTDTQYF
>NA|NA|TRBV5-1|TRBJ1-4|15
TGCGCCAGCAGCGCGACCAGGGGTGCTAATGAAAAACTGTTTTTT
CASSATRGANEKLFF
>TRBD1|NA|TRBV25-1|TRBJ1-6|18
TGTGCCAGCAGTTGGGCATCCGGGACAGGGGGCGGAAATTCACCCCTCCACTTT
CASSWASGTGGGNSPLHF
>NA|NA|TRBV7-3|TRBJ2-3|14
TGTGCCAGCAGCCAGGACGACAACCCAGATACGCAGTATTTT
CASSQDDNPDTQYF
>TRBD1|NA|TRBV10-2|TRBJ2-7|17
TGCGCCAGCAGTGACCTACAGGGGGTACCCCGGGCCTACGAGCAGTACTTC
CASSDLQGVPRAYEQYF
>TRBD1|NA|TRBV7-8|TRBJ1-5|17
TGTGCCAGCAGCTCAAAGGGGACAGGGGGTAGCAATCAGCCCCAGCATTTT
CASSSKGTGGSNQPQHF
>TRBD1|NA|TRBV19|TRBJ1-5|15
TGTGCCAGTAGAGCCGGGACAGGGGGCAATCAGCCCCAGCATTTT
CASRAGTGGNQPQHF
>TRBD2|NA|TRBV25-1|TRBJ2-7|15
TGTGCCAGCAGTGGCCCAAGCGGGGACTCCTACGAGCAGTACTTC
CASSGPSGDSYEQYF
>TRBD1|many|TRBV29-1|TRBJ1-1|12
TGCAGCGTTGGAGGGGGCAACACTGAAGCTTTCTTT
CSVGGGNTEAFF
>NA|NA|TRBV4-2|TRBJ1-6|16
TGTGCCAGCAGCCAAGATGCGGTTCCGAGTAATTCACCCCTCCACTTT
CASSQDAVPSNSPLHF
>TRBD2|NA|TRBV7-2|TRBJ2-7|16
TGTGCCAGCAGCCACAGGAGCGGGGGCCCCTCCTACGAGCAGCACTTC
CASSHRSGGPSYEQHF
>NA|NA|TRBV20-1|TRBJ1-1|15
TGCAGTGCTAGACCACAACTGGGGGTTTCGACTGAAGCTTTCTTT
CSARPQLGVSTEAFF
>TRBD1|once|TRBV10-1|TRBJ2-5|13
TGCGCCAGCACCCGGACAGGGGGGGAGACCCAGTACTTC
CASTRTGGETQYF
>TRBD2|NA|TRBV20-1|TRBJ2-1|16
TGCAGTGCTAGAGACACTTCAGCGGGGGGGAACAATGAGCAGTTCTTC
CSARDTSAGGNNEQFF
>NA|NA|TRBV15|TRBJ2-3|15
TGTGCCACCAGCGCAGTAGCGTTGAGCACAGATACGCAGTATTTT
CATSAVALSTDTQYF
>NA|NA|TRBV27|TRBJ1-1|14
TGTGCCAGCAGTCTAACCCCTACAGGCACTGAAGCTTTCTTT
CASSLTPTGTEAFF
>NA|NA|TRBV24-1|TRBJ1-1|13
TGTGCCACCAGTCTAGGGGCGGCCGCTGAAGCTTTCTTT
CATSLGAAAEAFF
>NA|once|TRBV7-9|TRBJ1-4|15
TGTGCCAGCAGTCAAGACATACACCCCCTTGGAAAACTGTTTTTT
CASSQDIHPLGKLFF
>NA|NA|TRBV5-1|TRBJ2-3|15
TGCGCCAGCACCCTAGGGGGAAGCAGCACAGATACGCAGTATTTT
CASTLGGSSTDTQYF
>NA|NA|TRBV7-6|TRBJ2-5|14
TGTGCCAGCAGCTTAAGGGGAAACCAAGAGACCCAGTACTTC
CASSLRGNQETQYF
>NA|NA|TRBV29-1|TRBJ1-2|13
TGCAGCGTTGAGGGCGGCTTTAACTATGGCTACACCTTC
CSVEGGFNYGYTF
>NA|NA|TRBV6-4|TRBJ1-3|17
TGTGCCAGCAGTGACTGGGGGGACACCACATCTGGAAACACCATATATTTT
CASSDWGDTTSGNTIYF